These 18 T cell receptor beta chains were all obtained from the same sample, sequenced in a study of shared clonotypes between healthy human individuals. The assay was immunoSEQ multiplex PCR, and TCRdb's table has in-frame clones only and misses some. Of fewer than 550,000 clones in the sample, almost 80% were seen once. Sequenced material: PBMCs. These TCRs come from a woman in her thirties or forties in good health. Some clones in this sample may be carry-over from other donors' samples.

There are many counts of this clone. The CDR3 DNA reads as TGCGCCAGCAGCCCACGGGGGGGGCTCCGCTCTGGGGCCAACGTCCTGACTTTC. This gives the protein CASSPRGGLRSGANVLTF. The rearrangement joins TRBV5-1 to TRBJ2-6, with 8 bases matching TRBD2. The CDR3 runs 18 residues. The J segment lost 0 bases and the V segment lost 4 bases, leaving 9 bases of the junction unmatched. Germline V CDR1 and CDR2: SGHRS, YFSETQ.

The V gene is TRBV2, the J gene TRBJ1-2, with D perhaps matching TRBD1 (6 bases). The CDR3 is made up of 13 amino acids. V lost 4 bases to trimming and J lost 2 bases, with 8 bases between them. Germline V gives CDR1 SNHLY, CDR2 FYNNEI. The CDR3 protein is CASSATGNYGYTF. CDR3 in DNA: TGTGCCAGCAGTGCAACAGGGAACTATGGCTACACCTTC.

CDR3 bases: TGTGCCTGGAGTTTGGGGATCCAAGAGACCCAGTACTTC. Its protein is CAWSLGIQETQYF. The V call is TRBV30, the J call TRBJ2-5, with no clear D. From germline, CDR1 is GTSNPN and CDR2 SVGIG (reference sequence). There are 13 residues in the CDR3. Trimming took off 2 bases at V and 1 base at J, with 8 bases between the two ends.

This chain uses TRBV6-1 with TRBJ1-2, with D uncertain. Deletions cut 4 bases from V and 3 bases from J, with 6 bases between. The CDR3 has 12 residues. Germline CDR1 is MNHNS and CDR2 is SASEGT. The CDR3 nucleotides are TGTGCCAGCAGTGGGGTCTACTATGGCTACACCTTC. It yields the protein CASSGVYYGYTF.

The J gene is TRBJ1-6, the V gene TRBV30; D is uncertain. V was cut by 2 bases and J by 8 bases, with 7 bases left in between. The CDR3 loop spans 12 amino acids. CDR1 GTSNPN and CDR2 SVGIG come from the germline V gene (reference sequence). Written as DNA, the CDR3 is TGTGCCTGGAGTCTAGCGGATTCACCCCTCCACTTT. Residues: CAWSLADSPLHF. Combining the CDR3 with reference TRBV30 and TRBJ1-6 gives the whole variable domain SQTIHQWPATLVQPVGSPLSLECTVEGTSNPNLYWYRQAAGRGLQLLFYSVGIGQISSEVPQNLSASRPQDRQFILSSKKLLLSDSGFYLCAWSLADSPLHFGNGTRLTVT.

The chain couples TRBV4-1 to TRBJ1-2, with a possible D match to TRBD1 (5 bases). The CDR3 is 14 residues long. V was shortened by 3 bases and J by 7 bases, with 15 bases between the two germline ends. In germline, CDR1 is MGHRA, CDR2 YSYEKL. CDR3 sequence reads: CASSHHDSGGGYTF. The DNA of the CDR3 is TGCGCCAGCAGCCACCACGACAGTGGGGGTGGCTACACCTTC.

This clone was observed at least ten times. The same CDR3 can be traced to other DNA sequences in this sample. The chain employs TRBV5-1 and TRBJ1-2, with 7 bases aligning to TRBD1. CDR3 length: 14 residues. Unmatched junction bases numbered 6, after V lost 2 bases and J lost 5 bases. From germline, CDR1 is SGHRS and CDR2 YFSETQ. This CDR3 is CASSFRQGGYGYTF. The CDR3 DNA reads as TGCGCCAGCAGCTTTCGACAGGGCGGGTATGGCTACACCTTC.

Turning to this clone: Other nucleotide sequences in the sample specify the same CDR3. This rearrangement joins TRBV5-4 to TRBJ1-1; no reliable D call. Trimming cost V 0 bases and J 4 bases, with 7 bases left between them. The V gene's germline CDR1 is SGHNT and CDR2 YYREEE (reference sequence). The CDR3 loop spans 13 amino acids. CDR3 region: CASSLDRGTEAFF. Written as DNA, the CDR3 is TGTGCCAGCAGCTTGGATCGCGGCACTGAAGCTTTCTTT.

The chain joins TRBV15 to TRBJ2-1; TRBD2 matches 8 bases. V shed 3 bases, J shed 2 bases, and the junction held 12 bases outside the gene matches. This CDR3 has 18 amino acids. Germline V lookup: CDR1 LNHNV, CDR2 YYDKDF (reference sequence). CDR3 in DNA: TGTGCCACCAGCAGCCCGACAGTAGCGGGAATTACCTACAATGAGCAGTTCTTC. Residues: CATSSPTVAGITYNEQFF.

This clone was recorded once. The V and J genes are TRBV28 and TRBJ2-3; 8 nucleotides align to TRBD1. The V and J ends lost 3 bases and 1 base, in that order; junction bases with no gene match: 6. This CDR3 spans 16 amino acids. Germline values: CDR1 MDHEN, CDR2 SYDVKM. CDR3 in amino acids: CASSFWLGQGTDTQYF. CDR3 sequence (DNA): TGTGCCAGCAGTTTTTGGTTGGGACAGGGCACAGATACGCAGTATTTT. Full variable domain (remainder filled in from reference TRBV28 and TRBJ2-3): DVKVTQSSRYLVKRTGEKVFLECVQDMDHENMFWYRQDPGLGLRLIYFSYDVKMKEKGDIPEGYSVSREKKERFSLILESASTNQTSMYLCASSFWLGQGTDTQYFGPGTRLTVL.

The genes are TRBV21-1 and TRBJ2-3. TRBV21-1 is given as a pseudogene. The CDR3 totals 13 residues. DNA for the CDR3: TGTGCCAGCTCCCGATCTAGCACAGATACGCAGTATTTT. Translation: CASSRSSTDTQYF.

V is TRBV4-3 and J is TRBJ2-7; D is possibly TRBD1 (5 bases). Trimming stripped 0 bases from V and 3 bases from J, with 12 bases between. Germline V gene data show CDR1 as LGHNA and CDR2 as YSLEER. The CDR3 runs to 15 residues. The CDR3 spells CASSQDNRNFYEQYF. CDR3 nucleotide sequence: TGCGCCAGCAGCCAAGACAACAGGAATTTCTACGAGCAGTACTTC.

The chain carries TRBV7-2 and TRBJ2-1; tentatively, D is TRBD2 (5 bases). The CDR3 totals 14 residues. Trimming removed 1 base at V and 9 bases at J, with 13 bases between. Germline V CDR1 and CDR2: SGHTA, FQGNSA. The CDR3 here is CASSLETGYGEQFF. CDR3 nucleotide sequence: TGTGCCAGCAGCTTAGAAACGGGGTATGGTGAGCAGTTCTTC. The full variable domain, completed using reference TRBV7-2 and TRBJ2-1, is GAGVSQSPSNKVTEKGKDVELRCDPISGHTALYWYRQSLGQGLEFLIYFQGNSAPDKSGLPSDRFSAERTGGSVSTLTIQRTQQEDSAVYLCASSLETGYGEQFFGPGTRLTVL.

V is TRBV30 and J is TRBJ2-1; D remains unclear. The CDR3 covers 11 residues. Germline lookup yields CDR1 GTSNPN and CDR2 SVGIG (reference sequence). The germline V and J ends were trimmed by 0 bases and 9 bases, with 6 bases remaining between them. The CDR3 DNA reads TGTGCCTGGAGTGTACAAGTTGAGCAGTTCTTC. Residues: CAWSVQVEQFF.

This chain connects TRBV6-5 to TRBJ2-5; 7 nucleotides align to TRBD2. V lost 10 bases and J lost 5; bases outside the gene matches: 10. CDR3 length equals 13 residues. Germline CDR1 is MNHEY and CDR2 is SVGAGI. For the CDR3, the DNA is TGTGCCACGCAGCGGGATATGAGGGAGACCCAGTACTTC. Residues: CATQRDMRETQYF.

The count of this clone is one. The V gene is TRBV5-4, the J gene TRBJ2-5; 7 bases map to TRBD1. V shed 4 bases, J shed 0 bases, and the junction held 3 bases outside the gene matches. This CDR3 is built from 14 residues. Germline CDR1 is SGHNT and CDR2 is YYREEE (reference sequence). CDR3 coding DNA: TGTGCCAGCAGCACAGGACAGGACCAAGAGACCCAGTACTTC. As protein: CASSTGQDQETQYF.

The rearrangement links TRBV7-8 to TRBJ2-7; TRBD1 agrees at 8 bases. Germline assignment: CDR1 SGHVS and CDR2 FQNEAQ. CDR3 size: 13 residues. J was trimmed by 6 bases and V by 7 bases; bases with no gene match: 8. For the CDR3, the DNA is TGTGCCAGCACCACGGACAGGGAAGGCGAGCAGTACTTC. The encoded protein is CASTTDREGEQYF.

This clone was recorded only once. The chain recombines TRBV19 with TRBJ1-2; perhaps TRBD1 as D (6 bases). There are 13 residues in the CDR3. Germline V gene sequence: CDR1 LNHDA, CDR2 SQIVND (reference sequence). V shed 3 bases and J shed 6 bases, with 11 bases lying between them. As DNA, the CDR3 is TGTGCCAGTAGTATGTGGACAGCTGATGGCTACACCTTC. Protein product: CASSMWTADGYTF.